Listed below are T cell receptor beta chains from one sample, sequenced in a study of blood T cell repertoires in COVID-19. Sequenced by immunoSEQ multiplex PCR; TCRdb stores in-frame clones only, minus some. Seen here are some 200,000 clones, 82% observed once, and the top ten hold approximately 12%. The sequenced material came from peripheral blood. Receptor source: a woman aged 40-49 years with acute or convalescent COVID-19. Both conserved end residues are part of each CDR3. The D gene is left open where the match is weak. Only some rows state a clone size, as once, few, many or a class for expanded clones.

CASRDKTSSGNTIYF	TGTGCCAGCCGGGACAAGACCAGCTCTGGAAACACCATATATTTT	-	-	15	TRBV2	TRBJ1-3
CASSPDLVGENYGYTF	TGTGCCAGCTCACCAGACTTGGTTGGAGAAAACTATGGCTACACCTTC	-	-	16	TRBV18	TRBJ1-2
CASSPAGGSAQPQHF	TGTGCCAGCAGCCCCGCCGGGGGATCGGCTCAGCCCCAGCATTTT	few	-	15	TRBV7-8	TRBJ1-5
CASSLVQAGGHEQYF	TGTGCCAGCAGCTTAGTACAAGCGGGAGGGCACGAGCAGTACTTC	-	TRBD2	15	TRBV11-2	TRBJ2-7
CASSFRFPSSYGYTF	TGTGCCAGCAGCTTCCGGTTCCCAAGTTCGTATGGCTACACCTTC	-	-	15	TRBV7-2	TRBJ1-2
CASSLDRNTEAFF	TGCGCCAGCAGCTTGGATAGGAACACTGAAGCTTTCTTT	-	-	13	TRBV5-1	TRBJ1-1
CASSATGTNSEQFF	TGTGCCAGCAGTGCAACCGGGACTAACAGTGAGCAGTTCTTC	-	TRBD2	14	TRBV7-3	TRBJ2-1
CASSSGQRNQPQHF	TGTGCCAGCAGTTCTGGGCAGCGCAATCAGCCCCAGCATTTT	once	-	14	TRBV6-5	TRBJ1-5
CASSQGRRLAGVEEQYF	TGTGCCAGCAGCCAAGGTCGGAGACTAGCGGGAGTGGAGGAGCAGTACTTC	-	TRBD2	17	TRBV3-1/TRBV3-2	TRBJ2-7
CASGASRDRVNTQYF	TGTGCTAGTGGTGCCTCCCGGGACAGGGTAAATACGCAGTATTTT	-	TRBD1	15	TRBV12-5	TRBJ2-3
CASSQGIAAGTEAFF	TGCGCCAGCAGCCAAGGGATAGCGGCGGGGACTGAAGCTTTCTTT	-	-	15	TRBV4-3	TRBJ1-1
CASSTRTGFIDSPLHF	TGTGCCAGTAGTACCCGGACAGGGTTCATTGATTCACCCCTCCACTTT	-	TRBD1	16	TRBV19	TRBJ1-6
CASSLGPIPEAFF	TGTGCCAGCAGTTTAGGGCCGATCCCTGAAGCTTTCTTT	-	-	13	TRBV12-3/TRBV12-4	TRBJ1-1
CAIRPMGQSYEQYF	TGTGCCATCAGGCCCATGGGACAGTCATACGAGCAGTACTTC	-	TRBD1	14	TRBV10-3	TRBJ2-7
CASSPDRNTGELFF	TGTGCCAGCAGCCCGGACAGGAACACCGGGGAGCTGTTTTTT	-	-	14	TRBV7-3	TRBJ2-2
CASSIASGLENTEAFF	TGTGCCAGTAGTATTGCCTCAGGACTGGAGAACACTGAAGCTTTCTTT	-	-	16	TRBV19	TRBJ1-1
CASSLVIAGGSDTQYF	TGTGCCAGCAGCTTAGTCATAGCGGGAGGGTCAGATACGCAGTATTTT	-	TRBD2	16	TRBV11-3	TRBJ2-3
CATSSVPPRTGESYEQYF	TGTGCCACCAGCAGTGTTCCCCCAAGGACAGGGGAGAGCTACGAGCAGTACTTC	-	TRBD1	18	TRBV15	TRBJ2-7
CASSLTRRSSYNSPLHF	TGTGCCAGCAGCTTAACACGGAGGAGCTCCTATAATTCACCCCTCCACTTT	once	-	17	TRBV11-2	TRBJ1-6
CASSLRTGVVGANVLTF	TGTGCCAGCTCACTTAGGACAGGGGTAGTCGGGGCCAACGTCCTGACTTTC	few	TRBD1	17	TRBV18	TRBJ2-6
CAISDGSGANVLTF	TGTGCCATCAGTGACGGCTCTGGGGCCAACGTCCTGACTTTC	-	-	14	TRBV10-3	TRBJ2-6
CAWRTSGTDTQYF	TGTGCCTGGAGAACTAGCGGCACAGATACGCAGTATTTT	-	TRBD2	13	TRBV30	TRBJ2-3
CARDRDSSGANVLTF	TGTGCCAGGGACAGGGACAGCTCTGGGGCCAACGTCCTGACTTTC	-	TRBD1	15	TRBV10-3	TRBJ2-6
CASSETSGGQETQYF	TGTGCCAGCAGTGAGACTAGCGGGGGACAAGAGACCCAGTACTTC	-	TRBD2	15	TRBV6-4	TRBJ2-5
CASQSSGGSSYEQYF	TGTGCCAGCCAGTCTAGCGGGGGGAGCTCCTACGAGCAGTACTTC	-	TRBD2	15	TRBV6-5	TRBJ2-7
CASGLSGGAEAFF	TGTGCCAGCGGCCTTAGTGGGGGCGCTGAAGCTTTCTTT	few	-	13	TRBV28	TRBJ1-1
CASSLGPFRQGLQETQYF	TGTGCCAGCAGCTTAGGCCCATTTAGACAGGGGCTACAAGAGACCCAGTACTTC	-	TRBD1	18	TRBV7-9	TRBJ2-5
CATSDGDRDRGDFGTDTQYF	TGTGCCACCAGTGATGGGGACCGGGACAGGGGGGACTTTGGGACAGATACGCAGTATTTT	-	TRBD1	20	TRBV24-1	TRBJ2-3
CASSFSISEGNIQYF	TGTGCCAGCAGCTTTAGCATCTCGGAGGGGAACATTCAGTACTTC	-	-	15	TRBV11-2	TRBJ2-4
CASSLVDGEPKWTEAFF	TGTGCCAGCAGCTTAGTTGACGGGGAACCCAAATGGACTGAAGCTTTCTTT	-	-	17	TRBV11-2	TRBJ1-1
CASSRQADTPNTEAFF	TGTGCCAGTAGTCGCCAGGCAGACACTCCGAACACTGAAGCTTTCTTT	-	-	16	TRBV19	TRBJ1-1
CSVRPTSGRAPKSSYNEQFF	TGCAGCGTTCGACCCACTAGCGGGAGGGCCCCGAAGAGCTCCTACAATGAGCAGTTCTTC	few	TRBD2	20	TRBV29-1	TRBJ2-1
CASSFLRTSADTQYF	TGTGCCAGCAGTTTCCTCCGGACTAGCGCCGATACGCAGTATTTT	-	TRBD2	15	TRBV27	TRBJ2-3
CASGLRVNTEAFF	TGTGCTAGTGGTTTGCGAGTAAACACTGAAGCTTTCTTT	-	-	13	TRBV12-5	TRBJ1-1
CASSLAVGVDTQYF	TGTGCCAGCAGCTTAGCAGTAGGGGTGGATACGCAGTATTTT	-	-	14	TRBV11-1	TRBJ2-3
CATSDLGTGGILNPYNEQFF	TGTGCCACCAGTGATTTGGGGACAGGGGGTATTCTTAATCCTTACAATGAGCAGTTCTTC	-	TRBD1	20	TRBV24-1	TRBJ2-1
CAWSVGWQGEAFF	TGTGCCTGGAGTGTAGGCTGGCAGGGTGAAGCTTTCTTT	-	-	13	TRBV30	TRBJ1-1
CASSRDGQENTEAFF	TGTGCCAGCAGCCGGGACGGACAGGAGAACACTGAAGCTTTCTTT	-	TRBD1	15	TRBV4-2	TRBJ1-1
CASSPDRGGSIQYF	TGCGCCAGCAGCCCAGACAGGGGTGGGAGCATTCAGTACTTC	-	TRBD1	14	TRBV4-3	TRBJ2-4
CATSDINEGNEKLFF	TGTGCCACCAGCGACATCAACGAGGGAAATGAAAAACTGTTTTTT	few	-	15	TRBV15	TRBJ1-4
CASRAGFLNTEAFF	TGTGCCAGCAGGGCGGGTTTCTTGAACACTGAAGCTTTCTTT	once	-	14	TRBV3-1/TRBV3-2	TRBJ1-1
CASAGQGARQYF	TGTGCCAGCGCCGGACAGGGGGCGCGGCAGTACTTC	-	TRBD1	12	TRBV6-5	TRBJ2-7
CASSLTGQQYLNTEAFF	TGCGCCAGCAGCTTGACCGGACAGCAGTACTTGAACACTGAAGCTTTCTTT	once	-	17	TRBV5-1	TRBJ1-1
CASTLPGTQETQYF	TGTGCCAGCACCCTGCCGGGGACTCAAGAGACCCAGTACTTC	-	-	14	TRBV28	TRBJ2-5
CSVGLGLAGTRTDTQYF	TGCAGCGTTGGGTTGGGACTAGCGGGGACTCGCACAGATACGCAGTATTTT	-	TRBD2	17	TRBV29-1	TRBJ2-3
CATSDFIQAPETQYF	TGTGCCACCAGTGATTTTATACAGGCTCCAGAGACCCAGTACTTC	few	-	15	TRBV24-1	TRBJ2-5
CASRLLTSDSGYTF	TGTGCCAGCAGACTGCTGACATCGGACAGTGGCTACACCTTC	-	-	14	TRBV7-2	TRBJ1-2
CASSYKLAGIEIGNEQFF	TGTGCCAGCAGTTACAAACTAGCGGGAATCGAGATAGGCAATGAGCAGTTCTTC	few	TRBD2	18	TRBV6-2/TRBV6-3	TRBJ2-1
CASSLGLAGSGKNIQYF	TGCGCCAGCAGCTTGGGACTAGCGGGATCGGGCAAAAACATTCAGTACTTC	-	TRBD2	17	TRBV5-1	TRBJ2-4
CASSLRDLIFYNEQFF	TGTGCCAGCAGCCTCCGGGACTTGATCTTCTACAATGAGCAGTTCTTC	-	-	16	TRBV3-1/TRBV3-2	TRBJ2-1
CASSLLKGADNEQFF	TGCGCCAGCAGCTTGCTGAAGGGGGCGGACAATGAGCAGTTCTTC	-	TRBD1	15	TRBV5-1	TRBJ2-1
CASSREGLAGRSYNEQFF	TGTGCCAGCAGTCGGGAGGGACTAGCGGGAAGGTCCTACAATGAGCAGTTCTTC	few	TRBD2	18	TRBV9	TRBJ2-1
CASSWVSGGTGRETQYF	TGTGCCAGCAGCTGGGTCTCCGGGGGGACAGGGCGAGAGACCCAGTACTTC	-	TRBD1	17	TRBV5-5	TRBJ2-5
CAIRAGTGAKDTQYF	TGTGCCATCAGAGCCGGGACAGGGGCCAAAGATACGCAGTATTTT	-	TRBD1	15	TRBV10-3	TRBJ2-3
CARSLVRTRGFHNEQFF	TGTGCCAGAAGCTTAGTAAGGACTAGAGGCTTCCACAATGAGCAGTTCTTC	-	-	17	TRBV7-5	TRBJ2-1
CASSSNRDRLTEAFF	TGCGCCAGCAGCTCGAACCGGGACAGGCTCACTGAAGCTTTCTTT	-	TRBD1	15	TRBV5-1	TRBJ1-1